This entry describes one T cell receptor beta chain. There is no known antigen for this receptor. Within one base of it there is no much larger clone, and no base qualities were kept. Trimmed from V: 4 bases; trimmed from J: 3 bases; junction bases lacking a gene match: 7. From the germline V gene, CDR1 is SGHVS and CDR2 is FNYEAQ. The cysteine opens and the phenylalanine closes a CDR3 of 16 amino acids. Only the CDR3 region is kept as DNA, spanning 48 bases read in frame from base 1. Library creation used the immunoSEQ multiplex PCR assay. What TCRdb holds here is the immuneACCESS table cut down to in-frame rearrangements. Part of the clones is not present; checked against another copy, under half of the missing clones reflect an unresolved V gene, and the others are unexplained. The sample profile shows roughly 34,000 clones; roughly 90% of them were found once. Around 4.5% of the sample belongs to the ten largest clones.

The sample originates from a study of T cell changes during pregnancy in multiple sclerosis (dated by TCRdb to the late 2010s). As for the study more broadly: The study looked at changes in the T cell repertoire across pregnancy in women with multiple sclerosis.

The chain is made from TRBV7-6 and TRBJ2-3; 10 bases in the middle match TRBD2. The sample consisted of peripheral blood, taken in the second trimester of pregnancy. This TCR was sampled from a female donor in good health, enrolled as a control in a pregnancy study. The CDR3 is CASSSLAGVGTDTQYF. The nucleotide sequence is TGTGCCAGCAGCTCGCTAGCGGGAGTCGGGACAGATACGCAGTATTTT.